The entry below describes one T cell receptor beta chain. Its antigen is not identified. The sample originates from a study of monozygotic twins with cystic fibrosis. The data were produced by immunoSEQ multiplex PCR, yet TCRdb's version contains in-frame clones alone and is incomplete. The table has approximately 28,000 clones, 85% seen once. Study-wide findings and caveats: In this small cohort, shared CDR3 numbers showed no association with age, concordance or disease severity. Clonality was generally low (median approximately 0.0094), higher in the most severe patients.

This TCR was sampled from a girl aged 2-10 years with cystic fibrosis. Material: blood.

For the CDR3, the DNA is TGTGCCAGCAGCTACGTTTACACAGATACGCAGTATTTT. The encoded protein is CASSYVYTDTQYF. The chain carries TRBV5-7 and TRBJ2-3; no clear D. TRBV5-7 is an ORF, and what it does is uncertain. CDR3 size: 13 residues. V was pared by 3 bases and J by 2 bases, with 7 bases between.